This entry concerns a single TCR beta chain. The source of the sample is a study of shared clonotypes between healthy human individuals. TCRdb keeps only in-frame clones here, not all; method: immunoSEQ multiplex PCR. The sample comprises some 2,000,000 clones, roughly 94% of which are singletons, and 0.1% to 0.15% rests with the top ten. CDR1 is SGHNT and CDR2 is YYREEE in the germline V gene (reference sequence). The CDR3 consists of 15 residues. Trimming took off 3 bases at V and 0 bases at J, with 13 bases between the two ends. The chain uses TRBV5-4 and TRBJ2-7; possible D gene TRBD1, 6 bases. The TCR comes from a man between 18 and 29 years old in good health. Sequencing was done on a sample of naive CD4+ T cells sorted from blood. The subset: CD45RA+ positively selected. The CDR3 coding sequence is TGTGCCAGCAGCTCGGGTGACAGGAGCTCCTACGAGCAGTACTTC. This codes for CASSSGDRSSYEQYF.